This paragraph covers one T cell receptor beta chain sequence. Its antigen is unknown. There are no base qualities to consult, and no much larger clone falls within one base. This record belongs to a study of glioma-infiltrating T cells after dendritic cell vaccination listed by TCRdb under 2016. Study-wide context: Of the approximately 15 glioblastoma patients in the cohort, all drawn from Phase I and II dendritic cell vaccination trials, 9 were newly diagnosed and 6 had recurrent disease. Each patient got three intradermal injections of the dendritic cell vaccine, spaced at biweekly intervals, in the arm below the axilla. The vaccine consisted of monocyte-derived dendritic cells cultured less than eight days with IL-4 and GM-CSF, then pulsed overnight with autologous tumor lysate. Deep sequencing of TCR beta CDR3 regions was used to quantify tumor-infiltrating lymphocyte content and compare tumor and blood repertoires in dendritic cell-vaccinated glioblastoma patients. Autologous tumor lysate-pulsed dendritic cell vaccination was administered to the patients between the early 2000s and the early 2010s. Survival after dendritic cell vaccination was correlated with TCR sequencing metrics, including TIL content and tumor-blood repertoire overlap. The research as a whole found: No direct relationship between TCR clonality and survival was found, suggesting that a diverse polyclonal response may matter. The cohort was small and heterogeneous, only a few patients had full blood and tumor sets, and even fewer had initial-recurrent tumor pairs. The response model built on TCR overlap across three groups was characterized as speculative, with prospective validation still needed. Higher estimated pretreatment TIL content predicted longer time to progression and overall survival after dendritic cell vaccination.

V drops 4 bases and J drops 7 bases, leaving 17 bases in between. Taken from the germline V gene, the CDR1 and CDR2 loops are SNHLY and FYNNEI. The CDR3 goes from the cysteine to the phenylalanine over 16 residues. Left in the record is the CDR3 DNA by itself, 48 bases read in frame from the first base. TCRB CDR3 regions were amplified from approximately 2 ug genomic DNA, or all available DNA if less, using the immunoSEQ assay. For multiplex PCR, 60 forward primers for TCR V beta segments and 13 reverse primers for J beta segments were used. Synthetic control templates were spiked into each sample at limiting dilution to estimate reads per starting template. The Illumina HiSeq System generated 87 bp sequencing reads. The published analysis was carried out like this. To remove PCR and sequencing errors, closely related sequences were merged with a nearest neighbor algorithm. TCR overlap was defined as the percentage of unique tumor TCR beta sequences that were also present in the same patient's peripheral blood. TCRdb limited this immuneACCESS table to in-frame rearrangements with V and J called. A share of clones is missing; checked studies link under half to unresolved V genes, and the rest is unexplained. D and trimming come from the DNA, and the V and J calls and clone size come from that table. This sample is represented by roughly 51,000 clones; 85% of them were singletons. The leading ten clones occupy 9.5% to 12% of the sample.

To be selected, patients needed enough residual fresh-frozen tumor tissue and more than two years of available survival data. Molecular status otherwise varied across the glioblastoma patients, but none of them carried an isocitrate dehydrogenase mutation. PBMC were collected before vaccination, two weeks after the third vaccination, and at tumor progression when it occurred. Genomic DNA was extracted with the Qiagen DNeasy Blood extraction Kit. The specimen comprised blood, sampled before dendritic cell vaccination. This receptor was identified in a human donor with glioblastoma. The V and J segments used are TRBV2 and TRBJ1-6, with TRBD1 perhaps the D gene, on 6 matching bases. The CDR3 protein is CASSGVRGAGNSPLHF. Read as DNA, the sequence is TGTGCCAGCAGTGGTGTCCGGGGGGCGGGAAATTCACCCCTCCACTTT.